This is a list of T cell receptor beta chains from one sample in a study of blood T cell repertoires in COVID-19. The repertoire was sequenced with immunoSEQ multiplex PCR; TCRdb's copy has only in-frame clones and lacks some. The sample holds around 76,000 clones, approximately 89% seen once. Sequenced material: peripheral blood. These receptors came from a human donor in a cohort sampled during active COVID-19. CDR3s include the opening cysteine and the closing phenylalanine or tryptophan. A D gene is named only where the DNA matches it firmly. Expanded clones are given a class, and other clones once, few, many or no size at all.

abundance | j_gene | v_gene | d_gene | CDR3nt | CDR3aa
NA | TRBJ2-1 | TRBV21-1 | NA | TGTGCCAGCAGCCCTCCCGGACAGGGAGATTACAATGAGCAGTTCTTC | CASSPPGQGDYNEQFF
once | TRBJ2-3 | TRBV9 | NA | TGTGCCAGCAGACCACGGGGGGACAGGAGCACAGATACGCAGTATTTT | CASRPRGDRSTDTQYF
few | TRBJ2-5 | TRBV7-2 | TRBD1 | TGTGCCAGCAGCTACGGGACAGGCCACCCGGGAGAGACCCAGTACTTC | CASSYGTGHPGETQYF
NA | TRBJ2-6 | TRBV3-1/TRBV3-2 | NA | TGTGCCAGCAGCCAAGATCTGGGGGCTTATGGGGCCAACGTCCTGACTTTC | CASSQDLGAYGANVLTF
NA | TRBJ1-1 | TRBV5-5 | TRBD1 | TGTGCCAGCAGTTATCACGACAGGGGCATTGACGAAGCTTTCTTT | CASSYHDRGIDEAFF
NA | TRBJ2-5 | TRBV15 | NA | TGTGCCACCAGCAGAGCTTATACAGGTAGTGAGACCCAGTACTTC | CATSRAYTGSETQYF
NA | TRBJ1-3 | TRBV6-1 | NA | TGTGCCAGCAGTGAAGCGAACAGCTCTGGAAACACCATATATTTT | CASSEANSSGNTIYF
NA | TRBJ1-5 | TRBV19 | TRBD1 | TGTGCCAGTAGTCAGAACCAGGGGGCTACGGAGCCCCAGCATTTT | CASSQNQGATEPQHF
NA | TRBJ2-2 | TRBV5-8 | TRBD2 | TGTGCCAGCAGCTTGGTCCTAGCGGGGGGATTAACCGGGGAGCTGTTTTTT | CASSLVLAGGLTGELFF
NA | TRBJ1-1 | TRBV18 | NA | TGTGCCAGCTCCGGACAGAAAAACACTGAAGCTTTCTTT | CASSGQKNTEAFF
once | TRBJ2-1 | TRBV4-1 | NA | TGCGCCAGCAGCATGGGACACATCTACAATGAGCAGTTCTTC | CASSMGHIYNEQFF
NA | TRBJ1-1 | TRBV6-5 | TRBD1 | TGTGCCAGCAGTACGAGGACAGGGTCGGAGGTTGAAGCTTTCTTT | CASSTRTGSEVEAFF
medium-sized | TRBJ2-7 | TRBV7-3 | TRBD2 | TGTGCCAGCAGCTTACTAGCGGGGGGGCCCTACGAGCAGTACTTC | CASSLLAGGPYEQYF
NA | TRBJ2-1 | TRBV6-1 | TRBD2 | TGTGCCAGCAGTGAATTCCAGCGGGGGGACGCAGCGTACAATGAGCAGTTCTTC | CASSEFQRGDAAYNEQFF
NA | TRBJ1-3 | TRBV5-1 | NA | TGCGCCAGCAGCGTCGGTTCTAGTGGAAACACCATATATTTT | CASSVGSSGNTIYF
once | TRBJ2-1 | TRBV3-1/TRBV3-2 | TRBD1 | TGTGCCAGCAGCCGCCGGGACAGAGCTGCTTACAATGAGCAGTTCTTC | CASSRRDRAAYNEQFF
NA | TRBJ2-5 | TRBV20-1 | NA | TGCAGTGCCTCGAGGGAGAGGGCCCAGTACTTC | CSASRERAQYF
NA | TRBJ2-3 | TRBV11-3 | NA | TGTGCCAGCAAAGGAGGGTTCACAGATACGCAGTATTTT | CASKGGFTDTQYF
NA | TRBJ2-2 | TRBV7-3 | TRBD1 | TGTGCCAGCAGCTCTCAGGGGGCGCAGAGCGGGGAGCTGTTTTTT | CASSSQGAQSGELFF
NA | TRBJ2-1 | TRBV18 | TRBD1 | TGTGCCAGCTCCTCAACCGGGACAGGGGGAGGTGAGCAGTTCTTC | CASSSTGTGGGEQFF
NA | TRBJ2-7 | TRBV7-9 | TRBD1 | TGTGCCAGCAGCCCCGGGACAGGGGCTTCCTACGAGCAGTACTTC | CASSPGTGASYEQYF